Below, 11 T cell receptor beta chains from the same sample are listed, as sequenced in a study of cytomegalovirus exposure and HLA in healthy donors. Both 60 Vbeta primers and 13 Jbeta primers went into the PCR. Produced via immunoSEQ multiplex PCR; TCRdb's table is partial and in-frame only. The sample shows 110,000 or so clones, less than 80% of them seen only once. The sequencing input was PBMCs. The receptors shown here come from a man aged 25 to 45 in good health and CMV-seronegative.

The chain joins TRBV4-1 to TRBJ2-1, with TRBD2 identical over 11 bases. CDR3 length: 19 residues. Trimming took 1 base from V and 2 from J; bases not matched to a gene: 10. Germline CDR1 is MGHRA and CDR2 is YSYEKL. CDR3 sequence: CASSQVRLAGGPAYNEQFF. CDR3 nucleotide sequence: TGCGCCAGCAGCCAAGTTCGGCTAGCGGGAGGCCCAGCCTACAATGAGCAGTTCTTC.

This chain uses TRBV6-5 with TRBJ2-2, with TRBD2 matching over 11 bases. The CDR3 runs to 16 residues. Looked up from germline, CDR1 is MNHEY and CDR2 is SVGAGI. V dropped 4 bases and J dropped 3; count of bases not matched to a gene: 4. For the CDR3, the DNA is TGTGCCAGCAGTTCTACTAGCGGGAGCTACACCGGGGAGCTGTTTTTT. Translating it yields CASSSTSGSYTGELFF.

This clone appeared a few times. V usage is TRBV4-2 and J usage is TRBJ1-4; the match to TRBD1 covers 7 bases. J lost 7 bases, V lost 2 bases, and 4 bases had no gene match. Germline values: CDR1 LGHNA, CDR2 YNFKEQ. The CDR3 runs 14 residues. CDR3 sequence reads: CASSQSDRAEKLFF. Written as DNA, the CDR3 is TGTGCCAGCAGCCAATCCGACAGGGCTGAAAAACTGTTTTTT.

This sequence joins TRBV29-1 and TRBJ1-4; 8 positions match TRBD1. V gave up 4 bases and J gave up 3 bases; unmatched junction bases: 4. The CDR3 extends over 14 amino acids. The germline gives CDR1 SQVTM, CDR2 ANQGSEA. CDR3 sequence: CSVARTGPNEKLFF. The CDR3 bases are TGCAGCGTTGCCCGGACAGGGCCTAATGAAAAACTGTTTTTT.

V gene TRBV30 combines with J gene TRBJ1-2; possible D gene TRBD1, 6 bases. The CDR3 extends over 16 amino acids. Germline lookup yields CDR1 GTSNPN and CDR2 SVGIG (reference sequence). With 0 bases removed from V and 5 bases from J, the gap between germline ends came to 19 bases. CDR3 coding DNA: TGTGCCTGGAGTGTACGTTATTGGGGGCCTATTTATGGCTACACCTTC. Translating it yields CAWSVRYWGPIYGYTF.

Worth noting for this clone: Sequence at one end of the junction differs from germline and may be a read error. V gene TRBV29-1 combines with J gene TRBJ1-2; 11 bases match TRBD1. Germline-derived CDR1 and CDR2 are SQVTM and ANQGSEA. The CDR3 extends over 15 amino acids. CDR3 protein: CNVEDIGQGAYGYTF. CDR3 bases: TGCAACGTTGAAGATATAGGACAGGGGGCTTATGGCTACACCTTC.

The CDR3 bases are TGCGCCAGCAGTGCGCAGGGTGAGCACGAGCAGTACTTC. Residues: CASSAQGEHEQYF. This rearrangement joins TRBV10-1 to TRBJ2-7; a weak D match, TRBD1 (5 bases). V was pared by 4 bases and J by 5 bases, with 12 bases between. The CDR3 spans 13 residues. CDR1 is WNHNN and CDR2 is SYGVQD in the germline V gene (reference sequence).

V gene TRBV7-7 combines with J gene TRBJ2-1, with a tentative D call TRBD1 (6 bases). Germline V gene sequence: CDR1 SSHAT, CDR2 FNYEAQ (reference sequence). This CDR3 comprises 15 residues. CDR3 residues: CASPRWTATYNEQFF. The CDR3 DNA follows: TGTGCTTCTCCCCGCTGGACAGCTACGTACAATGAGCAGTTCTTC. Filled out from reference TRBV7-7 and TRBJ2-1, the complete variable domain reads GAGVSQSPRYKVTKRGQDVTLRCDPISSHATLYWYQQALGQGPEFLTYFNYEAQPDKSGLPSDRFSAERPEGSISTLTIQRTEQRDSAMYRCASPRWTATYNEQFFGPGTRLTVL.

This chain connects TRBV20-1 to TRBJ1-1; D uncertain. The CDR3 extends over 11 amino acids. V shed 5 bases and J shed 1 base, with 5 bases lying between them. The germline CDR1 and CDR2 sequences are DFQATT and SNEGSKA (reference sequence). CDR3 protein: CSAPRNTEAFF. The CDR3 DNA reads TGCAGTGCTCCCAGGAACACTGAAGCTTTCTTT.

CDR3 protein: CASSLGTGGVYEQYF. The CDR3 coding sequence is TGCGCCAGCAGCTTGGGAACAGGGGGCGTCTACGAGCAGTACTTC. The chain joins TRBV5-1 to TRBJ2-7, with 9 nucleotides matching TRBD1. Germline assignment: CDR1 SGHRS and CDR2 YFSETQ. The CDR3 contains 15 residues. V shed 0 bases and J 3 bases; nucleotides not matched to a gene: 4.

The sample holds one count of this clone. The V call is TRBV7-2, the J call TRBJ2-5; the match to TRBD2 covers 11 bases. V dropped 4 bases and J dropped 4; count of bases not matched to a gene: 2. Germline V gene data show CDR1 as SGHTA and CDR2 as FQGNSA. The CDR3 runs 14 residues. The CDR3 is CASSSGLAGETQYF. In DNA, the CDR3 is TGTGCCAGCAGCTCCGGACTAGCGGGAGAGACCCAGTACTTC.